This T cell receptor (beta chain) is from a study of cytomegalovirus exposure and HLA in healthy donors. General study findings and limits: Researchers catalogued 150 or so TCR beta chains as cytomegalovirus-associated. Published work reported that the classifier diagnosed cytomegalovirus status with high specificity and sensitivity. V- and J-gene trimming of TCR beta was linked (in a later analysis) to a missense DCLRE1C variant.

Primers included in the PCR were 60 Vbeta and 13 Jbeta primers. Sequencing was performed with immunoSEQ multiplex PCR; in TCRdb, only in-frame clones are kept and a portion is missing. The table includes some 120,000 clones, almost 70% detected once. To note about this clone: What it binds is unknown.

Healthy people donating bone marrow made up the donors. The specimen sequenced was PBMCs. This clonotype was sampled from a man younger than 40 in good health and CMV-seropositive.

This chain's CDR3 is CASGLVDPGLGDTQYF. CDR3 coding DNA: TGTGCTAGTGGTTTGGTTGACCCAGGGTTGGGAGATACGCAGTATTTT. The chain couples TRBV12-5 to TRBJ2-3, with D possibly matching TRBD1 (5 bases). Germline V gene lookup returns CDR1 LGHNT and CDR2 FRNRAP. The V end lost 0 bases, the J end lost 5 bases, and 15 bases lay between the germline ends. The CDR3 totals 16 residues.